The clone carrying this T cell receptor (beta chain) has only one observation. Antigen: not known. Anti-CD25 beads selected CD4+CD25+ regulatory T cells from positively selected CD4+ cells. The T cell receptor alpha and beta CDR3 regions were amplified from mRNA by semiquantitative ARM-PCR. ARM-PCR used tagged nested gene-specific primers, then communal superprimers for exponential amplification. TCRdb passed the multiplex PCR reads through MiXCR, listing each CDR3 protein once. The data hold about 14,000 distinct CDR3 sequences, with roughly 60% observed a single time. This record comes from a study of relationships among human T cell subsets. General study results and limits: Across seven subsets, gene usage, CDR3 length and N-additions did not differ significantly. Some CD4+CD8+ double-positive cells may remain after bead sorting.

Germline CDR1 MDHEN, CDR2 SYDVKM. With V trimmed by 5 bases and J by 6 bases, 5 bases remained unmatched. This CDR3 region has 15 residues. Sequenced: Tregs sorted from blood. This sequence joins TRBV28 and TRBJ2-1; 12 bases are shared with TRBD2. The clonotype was recovered from a man aged 40-49 years in good health. The CDR3 DNA reads as TGTGCCAGCAGTCTGACTAGCGGGGGACGCAATGAGCAGTTCTTC. Translated, it gives CASSLTSGGRNEQFF.